This entry is about one T cell receptor (beta chain). Its antigen remains unknown. Every donor was a Caucasian adult from Nashville, Tennessee. This table comes from immunoSEQ multiplex PCR, and its TCRdb copy is limited to in-frame clones, with some not included. This sample has under 1,100,000 clones; about 75% occur once, and the top ten carry 1.4% to 1.5%. The sample is drawn from a study of shared clonotypes between healthy human individuals. Broader study findings: In general, naive subsets displayed greater estimated richness than memory subsets did.

This clonotype was obtained from a man aged 18 to 29 in good health. What was sequenced was memory CD4+ T cells sorted from blood. Subset specified: CD45RA-negative fraction.

CDR3 nucleotides: TGTGCCAGCAGTCTCCAGGGTACGAGCAATCAGCCCCAGCATTTT. Its translation is CASSLQGTSNQPQHF. The V call is TRBV28, the J call TRBJ1-5; D is perhaps TRBD1 (5 bases). V dropped 5 bases and J dropped 1 base, with 12 bases sitting between them. Germline CDR1 MDHEN, CDR2 SYDVKM. This CDR3 is 15 amino acids long.